The rows below give T cell receptor beta chains drawn from one sample of a study of response to subunit inactivated influenza vaccine. From the RT-PCR reads, TCRdb called clonotypes with MiXCR, one entry per CDR3 protein. The data contain about 240,000 distinct CDR3 sequences, 9% to 15% of them singletons. Material: non-naive T cells sorted from PBMCs, obtained approximately 15 days before vaccination. The origin of the receptors is a man aged 45-65 years who received an inactivated influenza vaccine. CDR3s include the opening cysteine and the closing phenylalanine or tryptophan. Each record gives: V gene, J gene, clone size, D gene, CDR3 DNA, CDR3 protein. D genes are given only for firm matches. Size is omitted from some rows. Given values are once, few, many or a class for expanded clones.

>TRBV2|TRBJ1-2|.|.
TGTGCCAGCAGCCCCGGACACCTGAGGTTCTATGGCTACACCTTC
CASSPGHLRFYGYTF
>TRBV18|TRBJ2-7|many|.
TGTGCCAGCTCACTGTGGGGAGGCTACGAGCAGTACTTC
CASSLWGGYEQYF
>TRBV4-1|TRBJ2-1|many|.
TGCGCCAGCAGCCAAGATCTAGGGCGGGGTCCCTACAATGAGCAGTTCTTC
CASSQDLGRGPYNEQFF
>TRBV7-2|TRBJ2-2|few|TRBD2
TGTGCCAGCAGGGCTGACTCGGGACTAAACACCGGGGAGCTGTTTTTT
CASRADSGLNTGELFF
>TRBV28|TRBJ1-5|.|.
TGTGCCAGCAGACAGGGAGGCAATCAGCCCCAGCATTTT
CASRQGGNQPQHF
>TRBV11-2|TRBJ1-5|few|.
TGTGCCAGCAGCTTAGTGGTGGGCGGCAGGGACCTCAATCAGCCCCAGCATTTT
CASSLVVGGRDLNQPQHF
>TRBV4-2|TRBJ2-7|few|.
TGTGCCAGCAGCCAAGGTTTCGGGCAGCTAGAGCAGTACTTC
CASSQGFGQLEQYF
>TRBV20-1|TRBJ2-2|.|.
TGCAGTGCTAGGAGGGGGGCGGCCGCGAACACCGGGGAGCTGTTTTTT
CSARRGAAANTGELFF
>TRBV20-1|TRBJ1-2|many|TRBD1
TGCAGTGCTATGGGCCAGGGGGCCGATGGCTACACCTTC
CSAMGQGADGYTF
>TRBV7-6|TRBJ1-6|.|.
TGTGCCAGCAGCCCCGCGCACCCGGATAATTCACCCCTCCACTTT
CASSPAHPDNSPLHF
>TRBV7-8|TRBJ1-4|few|.
TGTGCCAGCAGCTTAGCTGAGCTCGGAGGTGAAAAACTGTTTTTT
CASSLAELGGEKLFF
>TRBV27|TRBJ1-4|few|.
TGTGCCAGCAGTTCAGACAGATCCTTTGAAAAACTGTTTTTT
CASSSDRSFEKLFF
>TRBV4-2|TRBJ1-2|.|.
TGTGCCAGCAGCCCAAGAAGCAGAGGGATCTATGGCTACACCTTC
CASSPRSRGIYGYTF
>TRBV4-3|TRBJ2-7|.|.
TGCGCCAGCAGCCAAGGGACCTCGAACTCCTACGAGCAGTACTTC
CASSQGTSNSYEQYF
>TRBV11-2|TRBJ2-5|few|.
TGTGCCAGCAGCGTCGGGTACAGGGACCAAGAGACCCAGTACTTC
CASSVGYRDQETQYF
>TRBV18|TRBJ2-1|.|TRBD1
TGTGCCAGCTCACCAGGGACAGGGGGGTCCAATGAGCAGTTCTTC
CASSPGTGGSNEQFF
>TRBV11-2|TRBJ2-5|.|.
TGTGCCAGCAGCTTACGAGGGGGGGCGTTTTCCCCAGAGACCCAGTACTTC
CASSLRGGAFSPETQYF
>TRBV20-1|TRBJ2-3|few|TRBD1
TGCAGTGCTAGGGACAGGGTCACAGATACGCAGTATTTT
CSARDRVTDTQYF
>TRBV6-2/TRBV6-3|TRBJ2-5|.|TRBD1
TGTGCCAGCAGCCACCCGGGACAGGGGGCCGAGACCCAGTACTTC
CASSHPGQGAETQYF
>TRBV2|TRBJ2-7|once|TRBD2
TGTGCCAGCAGCAGGGAGGGCACCTCCTACGAGCAGTACTTC
CASSREGTSYEQYF
>TRBV7-2|TRBJ2-7|.|.
TGTGCCAGCAGCTTAGTGTGGTACGAGCAGTACTTC
CASSLVWYEQYF
>TRBV20-1|TRBJ2-1|few|.
TGCAGTGCTAGATTGGGCCATTCGCCCTACAATGAGCAGTTCTTC
CSARLGHSPYNEQFF